The T cell receptor (beta chain) described here comes from a study of PD-L1 blockade in urothelial cancer. Study summary: The authors examined blood 3 weeks (second dose) and 6 weeks after treatment start.

Time point indicated: peripheral blood 6 weeks after treatment start. It was locally advanced or metastatic urothelial carcinoma that patients had. Individual patients had between 1 and 8 samples, taken pretreatment and on-treatment. Data came from immunoSEQ multiplex PCR; TCRdb stores just in-frame clones and leaves some out. The data hold around 110,000 clones, with around 88% observed a single time. The sample here was PBMCs, taken around atezolizumab (anti-PD-L1) treatment. The sequence was obtained from a man aged 60-69 years with urothelial cancer.

DNA for the CDR3: TGTGCCAGCAGCTTTGCTAGCGGGAGCAATGGGAGGGAGCTGTTTTTT. Amino acids: CASSFASGSNGRELFF. This chain uses TRBV7-3 with TRBJ2-2; the match to TRBD2 covers 10 bases. The CDR3 runs 16 residues. The germline V gene has CDR1 SGHTA and CDR2 FQGTGA. V lost 3 bases and J lost 9; bases outside the gene matches: 10.